These T cell receptor beta chains were read from a single sample in a study of blood T cell repertoires in COVID-19. Clones were sequenced by immunoSEQ multiplex PCR, and TCRdb holds only the in-frame ones, with some missing. The sample shows hundreds of thousands of clones, about 80% of them seen only once. Sequencing was carried out using peripheral blood. These receptors all come from an elderly woman with acute or convalescent COVID-19. The CDR3 runs from the conserved cysteine through the conserved F or W. Fields, in order: J gene, V gene, CDR3 protein.

j_call: TRBJ2-5
v_call: TRBV7-9
cdr3_aa: CASSFPWDRVVETQYF

j_call: TRBJ1-2
v_call: TRBV12-3/TRBV12-4
cdr3_aa: CASSFRASYGYTF

j_call: TRBJ1-2
v_call: TRBV5-1
cdr3_aa: CASSFGTGVTGYTF

j_call: TRBJ2-2
v_call: TRBV2
cdr3_aa: CATSGVAGGTGELFF

j_call: TRBJ1-6
v_call: TRBV28
cdr3_aa: CASSFGTGGTSPLHF

j_call: TRBJ1-2
v_call: TRBV30
cdr3_aa: CAWSVQGTAGYTF

j_call: TRBJ2-1
v_call: TRBV4-1
cdr3_aa: CASSPGLGPSYNEQFF

j_call: TRBJ2-1
v_call: TRBV27
cdr3_aa: CASSLYPDRVGWRSYNEQFF

j_call: TRBJ1-6
v_call: TRBV28
cdr3_aa: CASSLSLGTGLGNSPLHF

j_call: TRBJ1-2
v_call: TRBV19
cdr3_aa: CASSADRYHLGYTF

j_call: TRBJ2-3
v_call: TRBV11-3
cdr3_aa: CASSPGMTDTQYF

j_call: TRBJ2-1
v_call: TRBV19
cdr3_aa: CASSRTSGSLYNEQFF

j_call: TRBJ2-1
v_call: TRBV18
cdr3_aa: CASSPNRADANEQFF

j_call: TRBJ2-5
v_call: TRBV7-3
cdr3_aa: CASSLASGETQYF

j_call: TRBJ1-6
v_call: TRBV18
cdr3_aa: CASSPGQGAAYNSPLHF

j_call: TRBJ1-2
v_call: TRBV3-1/TRBV3-2
cdr3_aa: CASSQAGGSGYTF

j_call: TRBJ2-1
v_call: TRBV27
cdr3_aa: CASSFARLSYNEQFF

j_call: TRBJ1-1
v_call: TRBV11-1
cdr3_aa: CASSLLGEGAFF

j_call: TRBJ2-7
v_call: TRBV9
cdr3_aa: CASSEGLAGGDYYEQYF

j_call: TRBJ2-3
v_call: TRBV7-2
cdr3_aa: CASTQAIDTQYF

j_call: TRBJ2-2
v_call: TRBV21-1
cdr3_aa: CASSNVELRGRGTGELFF

j_call: TRBJ1-2
v_call: TRBV5-1
cdr3_aa: CASRPGGTDYGYTF

j_call: TRBJ2-7
v_call: TRBV6-2/TRBV6-3
cdr3_aa: CASSADRSAYEQYF

j_call: TRBJ1-2
v_call: TRBV5-6
cdr3_aa: CASSLNRGSGYTF

j_call: TRBJ1-5
v_call: TRBV12-5
cdr3_aa: CASGLVIGQGGQPQHF

j_call: TRBJ2-3
v_call: TRBV5-1
cdr3_aa: CASSPETGSHTQYF

j_call: TRBJ2-5
v_call: TRBV10-1
cdr3_aa: CASSESHSGETQYF

j_call: TRBJ2-7
v_call: TRBV7-9
cdr3_aa: CASSAGLAESSYEQYF

j_call: TRBJ2-3
v_call: TRBV30
cdr3_aa: CAWSVYASRGTDTQYF

j_call: TRBJ2-7
v_call: TRBV30
cdr3_aa: CAWSVAGPPTGQYF

j_call: TRBJ1-5
v_call: TRBV6-5
cdr3_aa: CASGRGRNQPQHF

j_call: TRBJ1-2
v_call: TRBV29-1
cdr3_aa: CSVGKGQEYGYTF

j_call: TRBJ2-2
v_call: TRBV7-2
cdr3_aa: CASSLILAGDRTGELFF

j_call: TRBJ1-2
v_call: TRBV19
cdr3_aa: CASSTAGGSNYGYTF

j_call: TRBJ2-1
v_call: TRBV6-5
cdr3_aa: CASSLGTSGSNEQFF

j_call: TRBJ2-5
v_call: TRBV9
cdr3_aa: CASSTTTKETQYF

j_call: TRBJ2-3
v_call: TRBV4-3
cdr3_aa: CASSQSTGGVDTQYF

j_call: TRBJ1-1
v_call: TRBV2
cdr3_aa: CASMRGQGASEAFF

j_call: TRBJ1-1
v_call: TRBV2
cdr3_aa: CASRFVGDRTEAFF

j_call: TRBJ1-4
v_call: TRBV4-2
cdr3_aa: CASSQDGAGSGEKLFF